This is a list of T cell receptor beta chains from one sample in a study of cytomegalovirus exposure and HLA in healthy donors. Generated by immunoSEQ multiplex PCR, the TCRdb table keeps only in-frame clones and is missing some. Found here are 110,000 or so clones, around 73% of them singletons; the top ten hold 5% to 5.5%. Sequenced input: PBMCs. All receptors come from a woman between 25 and 40 years old in good health and CMV-seropositive. Both conserved end residues are part of each CDR3. The order of the fields is CDR3 DNA, CDR3 protein, clone size, J gene, D gene, V gene. D genes are given only for firm matches. Expanded clones get a size class; other rows say once, few or many, or leave the size out.

DNA: TGTGCCAGCAGCAAAGGGACAGCTTCCTACAATGAGCAGTTCTTC
CDR3: CASSKGTASYNEQFF
size: .
J: TRBJ2-1
D: TRBD1
V: TRBV27

DNA: TGCAGCGTTGAGTCTAGGCTAGCGGGAACCTACGAGCAGTACTTC
CDR3: CSVESRLAGTYEQYF
size: .
J: TRBJ2-7
D: TRBD2
V: TRBV29-1

DNA: TGTGCCAGCAGCCTTGAACAAACACCCTATAATTCACCCCTCCACTTT
CDR3: CASSLEQTPYNSPLHF
size: .
J: TRBJ1-6
D: .
V: TRBV5-5

DNA: TGCAGTCTGACAGGCACAGATACGCAGTATTTT
CDR3: CSLTGTDTQYF
size: .
J: TRBJ2-3
D: .
V: TRBV20-1

DNA: TGTGCCAGCAGCCCCCCCGGGGCACAGGGTCAGCCCCAGCATTTT
CDR3: CASSPPGAQGQPQHF
size: .
J: TRBJ1-5
D: .
V: TRBV11-2

DNA: TGTGCCAGCTCACCAGGGGTAGCGGACAGGGGATCTTTCTTT
CDR3: CASSPGVADRGSFF
size: .
J: TRBJ1-1
D: TRBD1
V: TRBV18

DNA: TGTGCCAGCAGCAAGGACAGGGGAGATCAGCCCCAGCATTTT
CDR3: CASSKDRGDQPQHF
size: few
J: TRBJ1-5
D: TRBD1
V: TRBV7-9

DNA: TGCGCCAGCAGCTTGGCCCCAGCGGGGGGTACTAGAGATACGCAGTATTTT
CDR3: CASSLAPAGGTRDTQYF
size: .
J: TRBJ2-3
D: TRBD2
V: TRBV5-1

DNA: TGCAGCGTCGTTGATCAGCCCCAGCATTTT
CDR3: CSVVDQPQHF
size: .
J: TRBJ1-5
D: .
V: TRBV29-1

DNA: TGTGCCAGCAGTGGTGTGGCAGGGATGGGCTACACCTTC
CDR3: CASSGVAGMGYTF
size: .
J: TRBJ1-2
D: .
V: TRBV6-4

DNA: TGCGCCAGCGGGGAGGGCCGAACCTACGAGCAGTACTTC
CDR3: CASGEGRTYEQYF
size: .
J: TRBJ2-7
D: TRBD2
V: TRBV5-1

DNA: TGTGCCAGCAGCAAAGATGGGAGGGTCGGGCAGGGGGCGCGGAATGAGCAGTTCTTC
CDR3: CASSKDGRVGQGARNEQFF
size: .
J: TRBJ2-1
D: .
V: TRBV9

DNA: TGTGCCAGCACAGAGGCAGTCGGCCGCTACGAGCAGTACTTC
CDR3: CASTEAVGRYEQYF
size: .
J: TRBJ2-7
D: .
V: TRBV2

DNA: TGCGCCAGCAGTCTAAAATGGGGCCCGGACAGGGGCGGTGTGGGCAATCAGCCCCAGCATTTT
CDR3: CASSLKWGPDRGGVGNQPQHF
size: .
J: TRBJ1-5
D: TRBD1
V: TRBV23-1

DNA: TGTGCCAGCAGTGCCACACGGTACGGGTCTGCAGGGACTGAAGCTTTCTTT
CDR3: CASSATRYGSAGTEAFF
size: few
J: TRBJ1-1
D: .
V: TRBV27

DNA: TGCGCCAGTTCGGGACAGGGGGCAAGAGGCTACACCTTC
CDR3: CASSGQGARGYTF
size: once
J: TRBJ1-2
D: TRBD1
V: TRBV4-1

DNA: TGCAGCGCTAGCGGGACTAGCCTCGACTACAATGAGCAGTTCTTC
CDR3: CSASGTSLDYNEQFF
size: .
J: TRBJ2-1
D: TRBD2
V: TRBV29-1

DNA: TGTGCCAGCAGCTTAGCCTTGGCCAGTTACTATGGCTACACCTTC
CDR3: CASSLALASYYGYTF
size: .
J: TRBJ1-2
D: .
V: TRBV7-9

DNA: TGCGCCAGCAGCTTGGGAGGTGGCTACACCTTC
CDR3: CASSLGGGYTF
size: .
J: TRBJ1-2
D: .
V: TRBV5-1

DNA: TGTGCCAGCAGTTACGGGAGATCGAGTGAAAAACTGTTTTTT
CDR3: CASSYGRSSEKLFF
size: .
J: TRBJ1-4
D: .
V: TRBV6-6

DNA: TGTGCCTGGAATAAAGCGGGAGTTTACGAGCAGTACTTC
CDR3: CAWNKAGVYEQYF
size: .
J: TRBJ2-7
D: TRBD2
V: TRBV30

DNA: TGTGCCAGCAGCCCCCAGCAGGGACTCTATTCTGAAGCTTTCTTT
CDR3: CASSPQQGLYSEAFF
size: .
J: TRBJ1-1
D: .
V: TRBV11-3

DNA: TGTGCCAGCAGTTCCAGGATTTCGAGCTCCTACGAGCAGTACTTC
CDR3: CASSSRISSSYEQYF
size: .
J: TRBJ2-7
D: .
V: TRBV6-5

DNA: TGCGCCAGCAGCTTTAGGGACAGGGGGAAGTATGGCTACACCTTC
CDR3: CASSFRDRGKYGYTF
size: once
J: TRBJ1-2
D: TRBD1
V: TRBV5-1

DNA: TGTGCCAGCAGACCGGGACAGGACTATGGCTACACCTTC
CDR3: CASRPGQDYGYTF
size: .
J: TRBJ1-2
D: TRBD1
V: TRBV6-1

DNA: TGTGCCAGCAGTTACGGGAGATCGGGTGAAAAACTGTTTTTT
CDR3: CASSYGRSGEKLFF
size: few
J: TRBJ1-4
D: .
V: TRBV6-6

DNA: TGTGCCAGCAGCCGTCCCGGGACACCTGGGGCCAACGTCCTGACTTTC
CDR3: CASSRPGTPGANVLTF
size: .
J: TRBJ2-6
D: .
V: TRBV11-3

DNA: TGCGCCAGCAGTGAAGGACAGGGCTTCAATGAGCAGTTCTTC
CDR3: CASSEGQGFNEQFF
size: .
J: TRBJ2-1
D: TRBD1
V: TRBV10-1

DNA: TGTGCCAGCAGCTTAGAGGGGGTTTCGTCTGGCTACACCTTC
CDR3: CASSLEGVSSGYTF
size: .
J: TRBJ1-2
D: .
V: TRBV7-9

DNA: TGTGCCAGCAGTGTGGGGGACTCGGGAAACACCATATATTTT
CDR3: CASSVGDSGNTIYF
size: few
J: TRBJ1-3
D: .
V: TRBV6-1

DNA: TGCGCCAGCACTAGCGGGGGGTTTTCTAGCACAGATACGCAGTATTTT
CDR3: CASTSGGFSSTDTQYF
size: once
J: TRBJ2-3
D: TRBD2
V: TRBV5-1

DNA: TGTGCCAGCAGTGAGGCCGGGACTAGCGCAGAGACCCAGTACTTC
CDR3: CASSEAGTSAETQYF
size: .
J: TRBJ2-5
D: TRBD2
V: TRBV2

DNA: TGTGCCAGCAAAATGGGACAGGGGTTCTTTGGGGCCAACGTCCTGACTTTC
CDR3: CASKMGQGFFGANVLTF
size: few
J: TRBJ2-6
D: TRBD1
V: TRBV2

DNA: TGTGCCAGCAGAGAAGGTCCGACAAGAGAGTACTTC
CDR3: CASREGPTREYF
size: once
J: TRBJ2-7
D: .
V: TRBV2

DNA: TGTGCCAGCAGGGAAACAGGTGAACCTGGAAACACCATATATTTT
CDR3: CASRETGEPGNTIYF
size: .
J: TRBJ1-3
D: .
V: TRBV5-8

DNA: TGTGCCAGCAGCCCCAGCGGGACCGTTCGCAATGAGCAGTTCTTC
CDR3: CASSPSGTVRNEQFF
size: .
J: TRBJ2-1
D: TRBD2
V: TRBV7-3